Sequencing of this TCR beta chain was carried out in a study of blood T cells in healthy people across ages. Study findings and constraints: PBMCs that were unsorted prevented a conclusive naive versus antigen-experienced comparison.

V lost 6 bases and J lost 2; bases outside the gene matches: 3. This CDR3 is 15 amino acids long. From germline, CDR1 is DFQATT and CDR2 SNEGSKA (reference sequence). On this clonotype itself: Its antigen remains unknown.

For the second PCR, which ran for about 6 to 12 cycles, a sample-barcoded 5' primer and a J-beta primer mix were used. TCRdb reanalysed the 5' RACE reads using MiXCR and keeps one entry per CDR3 protein. The table includes 900,000 to 950,000 distinct CDR3 sequences, about 27% detected once. In addition, the sample was reused for a study of T cells of mothers and their children. That publication notes: Overlap ran slightly, non-significantly higher for related than unrelated mother-child pairs.

The sequenced sample was blood. This TCR derives from a woman aged 40-49 years in good health. The chain is built from TRBV20-1 and TRBJ2-2, with 13 bases fitting TRBD2. CDR3 nucleotide sequence: TGCAGTGCCGGGACTAGCGGGGCCAACACCGGGGAGCTGTTTTTT. It encodes CSAGTSGANTGELFF.